One T cell receptor (beta chain) is described in this entry. Purification of the CD8+ and CD4+ T cells relied on negative isolation, and TEMRA cells underwent FACS enrichment. Random hexamers served to reverse transcribe about 0.45 to 1 ug RNA. It was immunoSEQ multiplex PCR that amplified TCR beta CDR3 across 54 Vbeta and 13 Jbeta. TCRdb reprocessed the immunoSEQ multiplex PCR reads with MiXCR, giving one entry per CDR3 protein. The data contain around 230,000 distinct CDR3 sequences, around 95% of them singletons. With 0 bases removed from V and 2 bases from J, the gap between germline ends came to 6 bases. This CDR3 comprises 14 residues. Germline V gene sequence: CDR1 SGDLS, CDR2 YYNGEE. The source of the sample is a study of CD8 T cells in Susac syndrome.

Material for sequencing was CD4+ T cells from PBMCs. This chain joins TRBV9 and TRBJ1-5; D gene ambiguous. The sequence came from a human donor with multiple sclerosis. The CDR3 sequence is CASSVGTGNQPQHF. CDR3 coding DNA: TGTGCCAGCAGCGTAGGCACAGGCAATCAGCCCCAGCATTTT. Complete variable domain (other parts from reference TRBV9 and TRBJ1-5): DSGVTQTPKHLITATGQRVTLRCSPRSGDLSVYWYQQSLDQGLQFLIQYYNGEERAKGNILERFSAQQFPDLHSELNLSSLELGDSALYFCASSVGTGNQPQHFGDGTRLSIL.